This paragraph reports one T cell receptor beta chain. This entry belongs to a study of T cell changes during pregnancy in multiple sclerosis. The V end lost 4 bases, the J end lost 2 bases, and 11 bases lay between the germline ends. The CDR3 is 14 residues long. CDR1 SGHRS and CDR2 YFSETQ come from the germline V gene. Clones were sequenced by immunoSEQ multiplex PCR, and TCRdb holds only the in-frame ones, with some missing. The sample shows approximately 97,000 clones, about nine tenths of them seen only once. This TCR was recovered from a female donor in good health, enrolled as a control in a pregnancy study. The source material was peripheral blood, sampled after pregnancy. The chain employs TRBV5-1 and TRBJ2-3, with D perhaps TRBD2 (5 bases). CDR3 DNA: TGCGCCAGCAGCCCCGGGATTCACACAGATACGCAGTATTTT. This gives the protein CASSPGIHTDTQYF.